The entry below describes one TCR beta chain. Its target is unknown. The data originate from a study of beta chain features in type 1 diabetes. Findings and caveats of the study: Junctions at VDJ sites from type 1 diabetes patients had fewer insertions and more deletions.

CDR1 and CDR2 from the germline V gene are SEHNR and FQNEAQ (reference sequence). The CDR3 has 9 amino acids. The germline V and J ends were trimmed by 5 bases and 13 bases, with 8 bases remaining between them. Sequenced material consisted of expressed TCRB transcripts (all of the isolated RNA was reverse transcribed). Assay: immunoSEQ multiplex PCR; the TCRdb copy retains only in-frame clones and omits some. The table shows roughly 370,000 clones, with 11% to 15% occurring only once. Purity exceeded 95% in all sorted populations. The clonotype originates from a man between 25 and 39 years old in good health. This sequence joins TRBV7-9 and TRBJ1-2, with D unclear. Sequences were obtained from naive CD4+ T cells from blood. The CDR3 reads CASSAEGTF. The CDR3 DNA follows: TGTGCCAGCAGCGCGGAAGGCACCTTC.